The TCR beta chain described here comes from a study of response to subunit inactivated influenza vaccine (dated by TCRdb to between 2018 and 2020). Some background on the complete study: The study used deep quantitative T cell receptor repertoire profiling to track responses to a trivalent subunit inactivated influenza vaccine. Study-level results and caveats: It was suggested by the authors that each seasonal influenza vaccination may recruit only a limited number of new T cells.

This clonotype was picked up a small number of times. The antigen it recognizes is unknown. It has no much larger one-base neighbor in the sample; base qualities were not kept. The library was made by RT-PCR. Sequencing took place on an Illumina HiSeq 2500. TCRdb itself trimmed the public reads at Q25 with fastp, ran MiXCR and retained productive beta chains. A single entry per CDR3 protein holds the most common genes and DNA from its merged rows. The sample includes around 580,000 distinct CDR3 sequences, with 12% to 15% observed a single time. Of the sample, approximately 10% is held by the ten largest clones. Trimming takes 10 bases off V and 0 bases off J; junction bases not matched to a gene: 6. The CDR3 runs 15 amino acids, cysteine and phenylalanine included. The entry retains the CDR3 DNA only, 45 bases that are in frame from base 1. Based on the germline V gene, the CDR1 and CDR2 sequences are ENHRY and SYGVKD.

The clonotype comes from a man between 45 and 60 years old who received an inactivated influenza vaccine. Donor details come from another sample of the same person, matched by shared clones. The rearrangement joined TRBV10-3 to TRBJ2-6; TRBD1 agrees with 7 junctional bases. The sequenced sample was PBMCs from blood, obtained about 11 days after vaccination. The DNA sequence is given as TGTGCCAGTTGGACAGGCTACTCTGGGGCCAACGTCCTGACTTTC. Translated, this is CASWTGYSGANVLTF.